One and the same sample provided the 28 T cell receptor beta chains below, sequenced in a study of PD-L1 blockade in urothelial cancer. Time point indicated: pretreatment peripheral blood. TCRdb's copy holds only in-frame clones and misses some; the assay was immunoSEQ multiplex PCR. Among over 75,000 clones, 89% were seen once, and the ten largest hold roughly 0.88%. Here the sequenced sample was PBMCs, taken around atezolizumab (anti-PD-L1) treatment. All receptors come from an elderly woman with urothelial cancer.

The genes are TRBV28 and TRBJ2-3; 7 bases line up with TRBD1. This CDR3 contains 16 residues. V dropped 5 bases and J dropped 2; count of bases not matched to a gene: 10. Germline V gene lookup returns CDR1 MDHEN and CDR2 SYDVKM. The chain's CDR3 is CASSTLGRGNTDTQYF. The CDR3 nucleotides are TGTGCCAGCAGTACCCTTGGCAGGGGGAACACAGATACGCAGTATTTT. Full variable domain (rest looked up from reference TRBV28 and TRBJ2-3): DVKVTQSSRYLVKRTGEKVFLECVQDMDHENMFWYRQDPGLGLRLIYFSYDVKMKEKGDIPEGYSVSREKKERFSLILESASTNQTSMYLCASSTLGRGNTDTQYFGPGTRLTVL.

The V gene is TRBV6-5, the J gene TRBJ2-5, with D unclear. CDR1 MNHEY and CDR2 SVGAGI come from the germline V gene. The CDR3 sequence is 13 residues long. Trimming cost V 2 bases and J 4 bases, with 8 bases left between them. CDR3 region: CASSYQVPETQYF. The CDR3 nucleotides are TGTGCCAGCAGTTACCAGGTACCAGAGACCCAGTACTTC.

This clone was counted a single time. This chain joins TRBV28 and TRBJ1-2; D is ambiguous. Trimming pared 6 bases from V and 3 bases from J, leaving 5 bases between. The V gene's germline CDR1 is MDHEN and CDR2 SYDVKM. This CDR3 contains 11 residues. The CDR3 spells CASSQDYGYTF. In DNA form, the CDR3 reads TGTGCCAGCAGCCAGGACTATGGCTACACCTTC.

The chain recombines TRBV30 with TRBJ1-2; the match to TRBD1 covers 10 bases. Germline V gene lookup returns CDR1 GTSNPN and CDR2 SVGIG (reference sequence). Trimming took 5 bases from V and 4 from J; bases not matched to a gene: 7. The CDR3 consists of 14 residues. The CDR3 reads CAWATGGATYGYTF. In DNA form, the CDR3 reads TGTGCCTGGGCGACAGGGGGCGCAACCTATGGCTACACCTTC.

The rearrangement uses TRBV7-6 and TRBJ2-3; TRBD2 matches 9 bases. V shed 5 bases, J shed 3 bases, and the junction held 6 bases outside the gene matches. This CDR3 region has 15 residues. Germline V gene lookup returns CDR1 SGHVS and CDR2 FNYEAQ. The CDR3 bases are TGTGCCAGCAGCCAGGGCGGGAGGGGGACAGATACGCAGTATTTT. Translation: CASSQGGRGTDTQYF.

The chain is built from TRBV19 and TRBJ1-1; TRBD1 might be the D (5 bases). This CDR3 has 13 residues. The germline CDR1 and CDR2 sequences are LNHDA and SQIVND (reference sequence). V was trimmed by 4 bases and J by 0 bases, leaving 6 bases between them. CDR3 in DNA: TGTGCCAGTAGTAAAGGGGTGAACACTGAAGCTTTCTTT. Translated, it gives CASSKGVNTEAFF.

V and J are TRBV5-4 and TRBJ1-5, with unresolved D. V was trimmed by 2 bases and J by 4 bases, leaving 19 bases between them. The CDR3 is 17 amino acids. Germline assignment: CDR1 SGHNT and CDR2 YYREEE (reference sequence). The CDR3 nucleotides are TGTGCCAGCAGCTTAGGAGGTCGGGGTCCGGGGAATCAGCCCCAGCATTTT. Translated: CASSLGGRGPGNQPQHF. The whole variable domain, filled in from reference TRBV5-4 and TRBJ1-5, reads ETGVTQSPTHLIKTRGQQVTLRCSSQSGHNTVSWYQQALGQGPQFIFQYYREEENGRGNFPPRFSGLQFPNYSSELNVNALELDDSALYLCASSLGGRGPGNQPQHFGDGTRLSIL.

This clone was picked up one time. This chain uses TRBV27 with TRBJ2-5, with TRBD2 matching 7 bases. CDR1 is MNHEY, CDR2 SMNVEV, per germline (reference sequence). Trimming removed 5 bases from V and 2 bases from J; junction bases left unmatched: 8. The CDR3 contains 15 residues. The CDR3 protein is CASSPGLHTQETQYF. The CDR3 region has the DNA TGTGCCAGCAGTCCGGGACTACACACACAAGAGACCCAGTACTTC.

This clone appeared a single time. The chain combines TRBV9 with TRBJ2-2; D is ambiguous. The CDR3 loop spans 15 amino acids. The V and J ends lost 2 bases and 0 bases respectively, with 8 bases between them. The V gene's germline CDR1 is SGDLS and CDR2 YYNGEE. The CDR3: CASSVRHTNTGELFF. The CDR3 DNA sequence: TGTGCCAGCAGCGTCCGACACACGAACACCGGGGAGCTGTTTTTT.

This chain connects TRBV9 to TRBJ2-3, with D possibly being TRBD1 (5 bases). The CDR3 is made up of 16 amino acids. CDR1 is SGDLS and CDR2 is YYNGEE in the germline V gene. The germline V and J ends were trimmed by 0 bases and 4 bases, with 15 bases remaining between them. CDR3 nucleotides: TGTGCCAGCAGCGTAGCGGACACCATGGGCGCAGATACGCAGTATTTT. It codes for CASSVADTMGADTQYF.

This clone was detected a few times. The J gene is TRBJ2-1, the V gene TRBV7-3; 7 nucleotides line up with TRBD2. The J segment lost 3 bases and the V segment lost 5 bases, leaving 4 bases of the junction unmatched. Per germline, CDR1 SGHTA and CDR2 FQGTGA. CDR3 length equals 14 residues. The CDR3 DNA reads TGTGCCAGCAGCCAAAGGGACTACTACAATGAGCAGTTCTTC. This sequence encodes CASSQRDYYNEQFF.

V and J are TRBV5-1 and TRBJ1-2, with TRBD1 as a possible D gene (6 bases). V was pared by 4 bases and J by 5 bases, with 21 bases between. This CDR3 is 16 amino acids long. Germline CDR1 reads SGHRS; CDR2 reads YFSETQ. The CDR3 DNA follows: TGCGCCAGCAGCCGGGAGGTTGGCAGGGGAGGGTATGGCTACACCTTC. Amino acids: CASSREVGRGGYGYTF.

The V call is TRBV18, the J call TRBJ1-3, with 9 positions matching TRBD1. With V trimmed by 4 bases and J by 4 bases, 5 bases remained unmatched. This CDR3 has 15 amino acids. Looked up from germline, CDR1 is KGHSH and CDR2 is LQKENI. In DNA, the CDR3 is TGTGCCAGCTCACAAACGGGACAGGGAGGAAACACCATATATTTT. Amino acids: CASSQTGQGGNTIYF.

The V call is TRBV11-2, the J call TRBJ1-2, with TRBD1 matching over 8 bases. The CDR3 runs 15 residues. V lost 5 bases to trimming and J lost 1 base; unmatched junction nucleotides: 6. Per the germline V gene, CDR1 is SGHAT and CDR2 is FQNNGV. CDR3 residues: CASSHTRGLNYGYTF. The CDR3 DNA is TGTGCCAGCAGCCACACCAGGGGGCTTAACTATGGCTACACCTTC.

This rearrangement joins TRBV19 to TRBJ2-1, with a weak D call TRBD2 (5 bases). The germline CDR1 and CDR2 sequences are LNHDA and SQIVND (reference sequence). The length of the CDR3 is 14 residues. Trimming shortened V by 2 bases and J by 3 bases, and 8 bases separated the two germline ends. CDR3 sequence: CASSISRDYNEQFF. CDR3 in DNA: TGTGCCAGTAGTATATCCCGGGACTACAATGAGCAGTTCTTC.

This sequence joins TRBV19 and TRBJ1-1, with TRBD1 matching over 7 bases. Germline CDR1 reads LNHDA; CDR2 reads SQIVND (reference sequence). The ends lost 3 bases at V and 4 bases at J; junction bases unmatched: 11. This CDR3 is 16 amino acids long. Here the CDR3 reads CASSIPRQGPSTEAFF. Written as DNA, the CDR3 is TGTGCCAGTAGTATCCCCCGACAGGGCCCGAGCACTGAAGCTTTCTTT.

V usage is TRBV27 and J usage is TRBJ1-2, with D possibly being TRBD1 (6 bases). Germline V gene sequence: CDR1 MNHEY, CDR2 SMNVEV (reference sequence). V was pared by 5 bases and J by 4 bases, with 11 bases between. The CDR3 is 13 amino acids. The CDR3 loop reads CASSPQTGYGYTF. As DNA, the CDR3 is TGTGCCAGCAGTCCTCAGACAGGCTATGGCTACACCTTC.

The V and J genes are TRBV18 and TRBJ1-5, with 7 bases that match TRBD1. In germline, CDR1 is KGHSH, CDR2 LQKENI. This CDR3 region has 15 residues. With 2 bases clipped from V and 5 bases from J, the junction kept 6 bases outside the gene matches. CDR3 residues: CASSPARDRDQPQHF. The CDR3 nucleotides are TGTGCCAGCTCACCAGCCCGGGACAGAGATCAGCCCCAGCATTTT.

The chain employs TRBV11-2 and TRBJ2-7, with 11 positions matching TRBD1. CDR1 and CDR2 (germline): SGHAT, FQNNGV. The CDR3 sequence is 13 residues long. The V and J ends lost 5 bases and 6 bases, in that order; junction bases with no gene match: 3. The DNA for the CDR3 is TGTGCCAGCAGCCCCGGGACAGGGGGCGAGCAGTACTTC. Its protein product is CASSPGTGGEQYF.

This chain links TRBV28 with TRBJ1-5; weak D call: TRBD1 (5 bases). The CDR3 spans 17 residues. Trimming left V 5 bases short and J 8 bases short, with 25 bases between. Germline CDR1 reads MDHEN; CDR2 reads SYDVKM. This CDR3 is CASSPSPTVGGIEPQHF. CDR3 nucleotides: TGTGCCAGCAGTCCCTCTCCGACAGTCGGAGGGATCGAGCCCCAGCATTTT.

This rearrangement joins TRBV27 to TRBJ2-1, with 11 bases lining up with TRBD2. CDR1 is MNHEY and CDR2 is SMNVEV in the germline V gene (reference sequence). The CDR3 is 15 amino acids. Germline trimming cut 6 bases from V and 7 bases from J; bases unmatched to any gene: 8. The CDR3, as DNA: TGTGCCAGCAGCCGTTATAGCGGGAGGGGGAATGAGCAGTTCTTC. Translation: CASSRYSGRGNEQFF.

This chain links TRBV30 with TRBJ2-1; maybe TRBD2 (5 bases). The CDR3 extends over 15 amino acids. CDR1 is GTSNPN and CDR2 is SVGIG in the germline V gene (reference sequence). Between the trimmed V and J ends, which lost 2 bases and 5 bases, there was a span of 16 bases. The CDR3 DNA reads TGTGCCTGGAGTCCGCTAGCCAGGTGGAACAATGAGCAGTTCTTC. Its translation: CAWSPLARWNNEQFF.

CDR3 in DNA: TGTGCCAGCAGGGCCAGCACAGATACGCAGTATTTT. It is translated as CASRASTDTQYF. V and J are TRBV9 and TRBJ2-3, with D unresolved. Germline CDR1 is SGDLS and CDR2 is YYNGEE. The CDR3 is 12 residues long. V was pared by 5 bases and J by 0 bases, with 4 bases between.

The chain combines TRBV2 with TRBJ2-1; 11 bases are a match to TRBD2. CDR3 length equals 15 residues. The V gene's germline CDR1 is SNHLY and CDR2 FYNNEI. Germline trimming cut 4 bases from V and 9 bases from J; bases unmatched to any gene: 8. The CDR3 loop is CASSVRSSGRGEQFF. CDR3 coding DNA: TGTGCCAGCAGTGTGAGAAGTAGCGGGAGGGGTGAGCAGTTCTTC.

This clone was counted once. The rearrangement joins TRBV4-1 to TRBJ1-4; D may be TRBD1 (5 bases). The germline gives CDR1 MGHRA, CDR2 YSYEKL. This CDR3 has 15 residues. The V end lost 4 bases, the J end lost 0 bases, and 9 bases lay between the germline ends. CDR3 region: CASSRWGATNEKLFF. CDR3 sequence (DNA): TGCGCCAGCAGCCGGTGGGGCGCAACTAATGAAAAACTGTTTTTT.

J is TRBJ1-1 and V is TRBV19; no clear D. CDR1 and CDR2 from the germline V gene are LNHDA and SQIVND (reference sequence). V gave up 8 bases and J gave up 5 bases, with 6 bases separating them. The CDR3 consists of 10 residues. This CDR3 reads CASFTTEAFF. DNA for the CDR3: TGTGCCAGTTTTACAACTGAAGCTTTCTTT.

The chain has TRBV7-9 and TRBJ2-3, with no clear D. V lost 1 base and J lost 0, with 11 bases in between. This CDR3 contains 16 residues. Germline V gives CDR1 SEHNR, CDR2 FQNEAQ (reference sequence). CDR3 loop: CASSLVGGSSTDTQYF. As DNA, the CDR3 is TGTGCCAGCAGCTTAGTAGGCGGTAGTAGCACAGATACGCAGTATTTT.

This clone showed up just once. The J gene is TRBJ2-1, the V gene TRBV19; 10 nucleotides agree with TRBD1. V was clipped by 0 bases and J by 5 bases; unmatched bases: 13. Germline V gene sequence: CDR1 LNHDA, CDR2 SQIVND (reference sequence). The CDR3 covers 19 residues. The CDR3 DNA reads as TGTGCCAGTAGTATAGATGGAGACCCGGGACAGGGGATCAACAATGAGCAGTTCTTC. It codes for CASSIDGDPGQGINNEQFF.